This T cell receptor beta chain was sequenced for a study of blood T cell repertoires in COVID-19. Looking at the study overall: The samples span acute and convalescent COVID-19 from the United States, Italy and Spain. PBMCs, B-cell-depleted T cells, or T cells were the source of the cDNA or gDNA that made up the material.

The table came from immunoSEQ multiplex PCR; TCRdb's copy has only in-frame clones and leaves some out. In the table there are 300,000 to 350,000 clones, roughly 89% of which are singletons. The CDR3 contains 14 residues. Unmatched junction bases numbered 11, after V lost 2 bases and J lost 9 bases. The germline V gene has CDR1 SGHDT and CDR2 YYEEEE. This TCR derives from a woman aged 18-29 years with acute COVID-19. The sample was PBMCs or T cells enriched from blood (not recorded which). This chain links TRBV5-6 with TRBJ2-7; 7 bases line up with TRBD1. Here the CDR3 DNA reads TGTGCCAGCAGCTTACAGGGGCCAGAAGGTTTGCAGTACTTC. It encodes CASSLQGPEGLQYF.